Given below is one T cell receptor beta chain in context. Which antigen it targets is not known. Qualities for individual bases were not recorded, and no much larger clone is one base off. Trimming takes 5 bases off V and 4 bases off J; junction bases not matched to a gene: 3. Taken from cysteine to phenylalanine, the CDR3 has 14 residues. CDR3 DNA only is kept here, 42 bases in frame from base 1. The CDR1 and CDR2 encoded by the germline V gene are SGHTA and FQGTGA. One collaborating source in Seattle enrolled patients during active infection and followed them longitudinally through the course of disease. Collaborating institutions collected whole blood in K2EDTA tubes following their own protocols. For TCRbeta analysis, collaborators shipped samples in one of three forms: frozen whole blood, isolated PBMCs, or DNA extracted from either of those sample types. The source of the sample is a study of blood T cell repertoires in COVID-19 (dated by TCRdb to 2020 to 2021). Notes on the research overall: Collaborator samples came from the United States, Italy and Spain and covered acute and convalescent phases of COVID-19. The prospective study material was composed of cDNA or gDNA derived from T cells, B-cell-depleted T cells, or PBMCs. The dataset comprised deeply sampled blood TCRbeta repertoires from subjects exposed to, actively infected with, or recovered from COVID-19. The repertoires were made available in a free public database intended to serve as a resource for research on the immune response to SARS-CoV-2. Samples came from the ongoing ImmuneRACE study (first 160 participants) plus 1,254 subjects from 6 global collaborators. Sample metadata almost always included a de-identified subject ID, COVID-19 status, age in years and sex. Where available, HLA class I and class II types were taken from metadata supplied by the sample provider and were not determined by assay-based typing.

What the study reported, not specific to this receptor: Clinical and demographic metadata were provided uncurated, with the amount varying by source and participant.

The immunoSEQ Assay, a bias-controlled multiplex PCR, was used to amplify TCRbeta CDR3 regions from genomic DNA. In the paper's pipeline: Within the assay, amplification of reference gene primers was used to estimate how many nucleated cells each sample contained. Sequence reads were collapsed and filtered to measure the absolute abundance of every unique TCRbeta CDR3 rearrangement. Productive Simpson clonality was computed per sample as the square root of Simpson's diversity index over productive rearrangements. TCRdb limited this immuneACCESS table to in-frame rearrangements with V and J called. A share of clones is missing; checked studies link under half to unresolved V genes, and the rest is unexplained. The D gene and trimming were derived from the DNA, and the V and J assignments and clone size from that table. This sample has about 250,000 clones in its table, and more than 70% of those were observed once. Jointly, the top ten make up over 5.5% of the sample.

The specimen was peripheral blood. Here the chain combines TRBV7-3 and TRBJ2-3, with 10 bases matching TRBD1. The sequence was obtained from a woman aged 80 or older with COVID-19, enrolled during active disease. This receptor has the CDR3 CASSTGQGADTQYF. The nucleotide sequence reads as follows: TGTGCCAGCAGCACCGGACAGGGGGCAGATACGCAGTATTTT.